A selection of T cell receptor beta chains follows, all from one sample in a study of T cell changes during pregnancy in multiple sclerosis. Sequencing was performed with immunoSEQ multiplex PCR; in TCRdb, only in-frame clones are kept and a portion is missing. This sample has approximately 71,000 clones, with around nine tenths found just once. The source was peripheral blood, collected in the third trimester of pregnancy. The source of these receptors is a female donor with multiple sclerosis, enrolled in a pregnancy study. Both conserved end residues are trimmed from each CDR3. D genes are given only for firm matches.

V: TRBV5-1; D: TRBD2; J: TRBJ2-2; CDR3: ASSLGFRPSGRENTGELF
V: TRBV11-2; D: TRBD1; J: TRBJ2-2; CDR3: ASSSRQGAIGELF
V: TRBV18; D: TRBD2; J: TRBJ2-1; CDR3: ASSPGLAGDNEQF
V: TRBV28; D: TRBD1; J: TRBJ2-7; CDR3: ASSPPGQGAYEQY
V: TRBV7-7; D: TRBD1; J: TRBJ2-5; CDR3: ASSLGTGDQETQY
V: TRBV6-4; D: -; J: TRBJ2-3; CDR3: ASSPLAASTDTQY
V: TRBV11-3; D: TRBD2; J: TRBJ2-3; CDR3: ASSLELAVYTDTQY
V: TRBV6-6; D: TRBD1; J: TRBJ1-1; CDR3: ASSYTGGENTEAF
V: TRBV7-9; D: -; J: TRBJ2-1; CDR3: ASSSTRIRHSYNEQF
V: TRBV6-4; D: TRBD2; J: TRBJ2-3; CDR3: ASSATSGSTDTQY
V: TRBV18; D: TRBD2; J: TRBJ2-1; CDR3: ASSPPVGSGIWYEQF
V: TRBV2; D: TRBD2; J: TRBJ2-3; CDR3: ASSLHGTSGTDTQY
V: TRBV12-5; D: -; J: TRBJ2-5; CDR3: ASGLSSFQETQY
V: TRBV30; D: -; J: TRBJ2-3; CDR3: AWSGASTDTQY
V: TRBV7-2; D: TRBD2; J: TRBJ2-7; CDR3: ASSSTSGRVYEQY
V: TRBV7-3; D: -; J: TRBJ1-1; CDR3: ASSRGGDTEAF
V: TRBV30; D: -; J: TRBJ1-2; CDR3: AWQGFTDYGYT
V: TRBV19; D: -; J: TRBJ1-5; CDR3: ASRVSGVSNQPQH
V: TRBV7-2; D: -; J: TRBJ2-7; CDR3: ASRQTPGHYEQY
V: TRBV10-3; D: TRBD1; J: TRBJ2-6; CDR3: ATGTGAASGANVLT
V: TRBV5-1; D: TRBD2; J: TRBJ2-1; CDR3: ASSPGTSGRARPYNEQF
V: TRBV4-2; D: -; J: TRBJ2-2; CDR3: ASSQESGNTGELF
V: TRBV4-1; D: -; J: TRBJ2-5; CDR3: ASSQRGLSASETQY
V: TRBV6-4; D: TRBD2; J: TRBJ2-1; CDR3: ASSRASGTYDEQF
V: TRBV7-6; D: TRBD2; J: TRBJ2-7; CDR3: ASSTIEVGPGLAGGYEQY
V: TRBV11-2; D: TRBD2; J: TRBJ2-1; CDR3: ASSSSGWNYNEQF
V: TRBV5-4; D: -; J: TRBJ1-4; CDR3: ASSSLGGTNEKLF
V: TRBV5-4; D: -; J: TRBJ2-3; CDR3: ASSLFHVQRSTDTQY
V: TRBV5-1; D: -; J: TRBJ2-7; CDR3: ASSLEASDPTEQY
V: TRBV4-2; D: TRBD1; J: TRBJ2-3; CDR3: ASSQGQGRKDTQY
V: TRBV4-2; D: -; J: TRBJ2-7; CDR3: ASSQGAGPSYEQY
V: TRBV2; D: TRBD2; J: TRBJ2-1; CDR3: ARSGNTRGDEQF
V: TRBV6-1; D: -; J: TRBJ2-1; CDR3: ASSEVGAYNEQF
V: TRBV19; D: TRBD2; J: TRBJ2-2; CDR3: ASSKMGLAGVNTGELF
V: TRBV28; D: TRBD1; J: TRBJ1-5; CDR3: ASTSDRTGTNQPQH
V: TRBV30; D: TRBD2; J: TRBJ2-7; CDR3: AWSVLGLAGSSLEQY
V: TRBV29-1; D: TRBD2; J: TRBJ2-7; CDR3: SVARSSGTPYEQY
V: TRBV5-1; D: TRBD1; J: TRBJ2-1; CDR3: ASSLVGTGSYNEQF
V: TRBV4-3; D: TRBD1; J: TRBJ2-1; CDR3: ASSYRGRNEQF
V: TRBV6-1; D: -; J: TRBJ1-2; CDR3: ASSEAVEGVDGYT
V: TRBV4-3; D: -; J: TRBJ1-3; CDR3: ASSQDHKTNTIY
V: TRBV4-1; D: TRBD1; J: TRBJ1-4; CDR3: ASSQVPGTVEKLF
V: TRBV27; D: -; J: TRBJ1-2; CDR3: ASSKIPQGRGYT
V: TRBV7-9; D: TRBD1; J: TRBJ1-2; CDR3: ASSSIMGDITGVSRGYT
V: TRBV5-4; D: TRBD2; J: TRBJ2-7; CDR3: ASSRTPSGSFDEQY